This TCR beta chain was sequenced in a study of beta chain features in type 1 diabetes. The overall study: Age, gender and cell yields were similar between patients and healthy donors. Over all samples combined, 107,917,701 sorted cells were examined.

A remark on this clone: Its target is unknown. One end of the junction fails to match germline, which may point to a read error.

The CDR3 runs 15 residues. Germline lookup yields CDR1 SGHDT and CDR2 YYEEEE. Study-wide results and limits: Sequencing the cDNA could make cells with high TCR expression show up more than they should. Among patients with Type 1 diabetes, TCRB CDR3s were moderately but significantly shorter in every one of the four CD4+ subsets.

Reverse transcribing all isolated RNA meant expressed TCRB transcripts were sequenced. The table came from immunoSEQ multiplex PCR; TCRdb's copy has only in-frame clones and leaves some out. Among around 260,000 clones, roughly a quarter were seen once, and the ten largest hold about 0.012%. A single heparinised blood sample, averaging approximately 0.12 L, was obtained per donor. The receptor comes from a woman between 25 and 40 years old with type 1 diabetes. This rearrangement joins TRBV5-6 to TRBJ1-1; D is possibly TRBD1 (6 bases). What was sequenced was naive CD4+ T cells from blood. CDR3 residues: CASTLGWGLGTEAFF. The CDR3 DNA reads as TGTGCCAGCACCTTGGGATGGGGGCTAGGGACTGAAGCTTTCTTT.